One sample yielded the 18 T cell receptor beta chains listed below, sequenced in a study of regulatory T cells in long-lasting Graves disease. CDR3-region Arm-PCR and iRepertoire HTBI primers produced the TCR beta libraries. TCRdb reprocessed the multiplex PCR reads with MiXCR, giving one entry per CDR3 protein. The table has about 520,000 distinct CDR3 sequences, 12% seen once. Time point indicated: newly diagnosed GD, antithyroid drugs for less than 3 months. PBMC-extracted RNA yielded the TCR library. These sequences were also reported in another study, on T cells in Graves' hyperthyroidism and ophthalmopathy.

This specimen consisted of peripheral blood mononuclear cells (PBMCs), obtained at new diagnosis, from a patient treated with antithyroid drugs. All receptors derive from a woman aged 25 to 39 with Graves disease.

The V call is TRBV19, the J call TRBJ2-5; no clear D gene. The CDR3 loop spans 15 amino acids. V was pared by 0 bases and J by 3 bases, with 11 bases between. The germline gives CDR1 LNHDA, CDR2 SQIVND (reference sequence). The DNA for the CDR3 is TGTGCCAGTAGTATAGATTTAGGTTTAGAAGAGACCCAGTACTTC. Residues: CASSIDLGLEETQYF.

CDR3 region: CSASGRGFYEQYF. The CDR3 nucleotides are TGCAGTGCAAGCGGGCGGGGCTTCTACGAGCAGTACTTC. This chain joins TRBV20-1 and TRBJ2-7; possible D gene TRBD2, 6 bases. V was pared by 6 bases and J by 3 bases, with 15 bases between. The CDR3 length is 13 residues. Germline assignment: CDR1 DFQATT and CDR2 SNEGSKA (reference sequence).

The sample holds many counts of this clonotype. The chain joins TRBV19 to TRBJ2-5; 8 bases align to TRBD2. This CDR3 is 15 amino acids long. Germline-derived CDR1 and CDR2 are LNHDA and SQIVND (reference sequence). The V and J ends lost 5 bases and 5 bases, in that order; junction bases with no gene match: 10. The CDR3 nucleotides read TGTGCCAGTAGTTCAAGCGGGAGATGGAAGGAGACCCAGTACTTC. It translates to CASSSSGRWKETQYF.

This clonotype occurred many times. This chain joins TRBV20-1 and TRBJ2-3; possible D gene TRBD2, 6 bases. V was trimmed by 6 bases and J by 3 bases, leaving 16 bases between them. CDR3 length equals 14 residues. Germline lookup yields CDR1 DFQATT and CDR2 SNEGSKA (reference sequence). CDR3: CSAIPGLRTDTQYF. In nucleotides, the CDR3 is TGCAGTGCGATACCGGGACTGAGGACAGATACGCAGTATTTT.

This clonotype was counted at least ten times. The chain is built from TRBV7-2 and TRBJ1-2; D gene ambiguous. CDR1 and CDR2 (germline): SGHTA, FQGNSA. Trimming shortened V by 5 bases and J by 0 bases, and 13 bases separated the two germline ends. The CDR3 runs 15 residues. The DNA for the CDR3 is TGTGCCAGCAGCCCCCAGGTGATAGCTAACTATGGCTACACCTTC. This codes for CASSPQVIANYGYTF.

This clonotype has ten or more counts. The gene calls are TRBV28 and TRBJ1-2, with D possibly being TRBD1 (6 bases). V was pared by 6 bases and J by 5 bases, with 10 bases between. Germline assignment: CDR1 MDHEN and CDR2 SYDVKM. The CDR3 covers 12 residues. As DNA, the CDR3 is TGTGCCAGCAGCTTGGACAGATATGGCTACACCTTC. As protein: CASSLDRYGYTF.

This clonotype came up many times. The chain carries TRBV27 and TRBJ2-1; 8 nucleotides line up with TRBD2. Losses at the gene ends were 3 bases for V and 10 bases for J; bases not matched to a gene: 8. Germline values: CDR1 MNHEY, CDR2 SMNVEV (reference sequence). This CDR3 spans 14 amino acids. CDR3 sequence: CASSFWTSPPEQFF. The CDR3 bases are TGTGCCAGCAGTTTTTGGACTAGCCCTCCAGAGCAGTTCTTC.

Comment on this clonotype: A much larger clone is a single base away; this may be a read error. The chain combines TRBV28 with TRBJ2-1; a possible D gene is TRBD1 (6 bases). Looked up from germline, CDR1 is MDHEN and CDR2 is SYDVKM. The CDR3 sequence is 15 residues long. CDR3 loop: CASSVRDIHYNERFF. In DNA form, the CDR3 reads TGTGCCAGCAGTGTCCGGGACATCCACTACAATGAGCGGTTCTTC. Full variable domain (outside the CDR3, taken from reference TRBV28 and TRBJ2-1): DVKVTQSSRYLVKRTGEKVFLECVQDMDHENMFWYRQDPGLGLRLIYFSYDVKMKEKGDIPEGYSVSREKKERFSLILESASTNQTSMYLCASSVRDIHYNERFFGPGTRLTVL.

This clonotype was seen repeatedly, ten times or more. CDR3 nucleotide sequence: TGTGCCAGCAGCGTAGGATCTATGCCAGGGGGGACCGGGGAGCTGTTTTTT. Protein sequence: CASSVGSMPGGTGELFF. The chain is built from TRBV9 and TRBJ2-2; D is possibly TRBD1 (7 bases). V was cut by 0 bases and J by 5 bases, with 17 bases left in between. The CDR3 contains 17 residues. Germline assignment: CDR1 SGDLS and CDR2 YYNGEE.

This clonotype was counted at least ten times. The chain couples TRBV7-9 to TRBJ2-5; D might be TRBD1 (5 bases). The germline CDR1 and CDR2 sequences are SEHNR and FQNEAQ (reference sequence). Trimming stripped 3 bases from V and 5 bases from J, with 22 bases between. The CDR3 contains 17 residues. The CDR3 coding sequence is TGTGCCAGCAGCTTGCGTTCAAGGGGTCGCCCGAGGGAGACCCAGTACTTC. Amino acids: CASSLRSRGRPRETQYF. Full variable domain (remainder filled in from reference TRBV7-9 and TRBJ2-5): DTGVSQNPRHKITKRGQNVTFRCDPISEHNRLYWYRQTLGQGPEFLTYFQNEAQLEKSRLLSDRFSAERPKGSFSTLEIQRTEQGDSAMYLCASSLRSRGRPRETQYFGPGTRLLVL.

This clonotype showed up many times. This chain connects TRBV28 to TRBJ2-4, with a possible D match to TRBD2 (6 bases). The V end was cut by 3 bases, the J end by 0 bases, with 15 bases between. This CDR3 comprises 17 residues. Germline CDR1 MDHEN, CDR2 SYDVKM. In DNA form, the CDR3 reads TGTGCCAGCAGTTTTCTGGGGACTCAACTAGCCAAAAACATTCAGTACTTC. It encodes CASSFLGTQLAKNIQYF.

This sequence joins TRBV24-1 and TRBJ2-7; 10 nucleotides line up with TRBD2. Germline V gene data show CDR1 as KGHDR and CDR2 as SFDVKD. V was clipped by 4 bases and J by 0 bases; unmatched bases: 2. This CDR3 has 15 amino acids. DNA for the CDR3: TGTGCCACCAGTGAGGGACTAGCGAACTCCTACGAGCAGTACTTC. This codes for CATSEGLANSYEQYF.

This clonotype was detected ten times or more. The CDR3 loop is CASSQVGTVTEAFF. In DNA, the CDR3 is TGTGCCAGCAGTCAAGTAGGGACGGTTACTGAAGCTTTCTTT. The rearrangement joins TRBV7-9 to TRBJ1-1; perhaps TRBD1 as D (5 bases). This CDR3 comprises 14 residues. Per germline, CDR1 SEHNR and CDR2 FQNEAQ (reference sequence). The V and J ends lost 6 bases and 5 bases respectively, with 16 bases between them.

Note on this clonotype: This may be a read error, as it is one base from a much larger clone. The CDR3 reads CAIALGGSGNIIYF. The CDR3 nucleotides are TGTGCCATCGCGTTAGGGGGCTCTGGAAACATCATATATTTT. V usage is TRBV10-3 and J usage is TRBJ1-3, with 7 bases fitting TRBD1. The CDR3 is 14 amino acids. Per germline, CDR1 ENHRY and CDR2 SYGVKD.

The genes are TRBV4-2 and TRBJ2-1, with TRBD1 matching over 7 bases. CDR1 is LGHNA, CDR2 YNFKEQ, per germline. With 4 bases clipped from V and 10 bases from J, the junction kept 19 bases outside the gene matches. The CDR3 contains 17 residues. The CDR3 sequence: CASSPLSETGSSWEQFF. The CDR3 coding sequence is TGTGCCAGCAGCCCTCTGTCTGAGACAGGGTCATCTTGGGAGCAGTTCTTC.

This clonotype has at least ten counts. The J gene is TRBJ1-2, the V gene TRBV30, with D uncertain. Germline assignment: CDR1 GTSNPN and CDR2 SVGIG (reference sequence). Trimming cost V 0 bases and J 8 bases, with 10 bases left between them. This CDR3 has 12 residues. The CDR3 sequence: CAWSVATEGYTF. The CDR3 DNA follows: TGTGCCTGGAGTGTAGCCACTGAGGGCTACACCTTC.

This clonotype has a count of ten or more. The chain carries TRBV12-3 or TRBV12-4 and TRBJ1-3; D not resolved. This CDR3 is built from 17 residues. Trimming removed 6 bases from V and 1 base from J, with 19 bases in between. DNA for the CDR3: TGTGCCAGCAGCCGAGGGTCCTCGTGGGGATCTGGAAACACCATATATTTT. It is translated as CASSRGSSWGSGNTIYF.

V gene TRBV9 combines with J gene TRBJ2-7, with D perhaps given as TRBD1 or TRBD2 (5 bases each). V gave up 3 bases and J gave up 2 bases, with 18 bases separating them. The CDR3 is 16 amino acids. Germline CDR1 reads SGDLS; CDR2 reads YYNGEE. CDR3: CASSDSTGTDPYEQYF. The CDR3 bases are TGTGCCAGCAGCGACAGCACTGGGACGGACCCCTACGAGCAGTACTTC.